A single sample gave rise to the 28 T cell receptor beta chains below, sequenced in a study of blood T cell repertoires in COVID-19. TCRdb's copy holds only in-frame clones and misses some; the assay was immunoSEQ multiplex PCR. The sample records 70,000 to 90,000 clones, around 84% being singletons. Sequenced material: peripheral blood. All receptors derive from a human donor in a cohort sampled during active COVID-19.

V usage is TRBV5-1 and J usage is TRBJ1-6; D remains ambiguous. Trimming took 5 bases from V and 9 from J, leaving 21 bases between them. Germline lookup yields CDR1 SGHRS and CDR2 YFSETQ. The CDR3 has 16 residues. In DNA, the CDR3 is TGCGCCAGCAGGGACTCCGGAACAGTGGACGGTTCACCCCTCCACTTT. It encodes CASRDSGTVDGSPLHF.

The rearrangement joins TRBV28 to TRBJ1-5; tentatively, D is TRBD1 (5 bases). Germline V CDR1 and CDR2: MDHEN, SYDVKM. The CDR3 runs 13 residues. The V and J ends lost 7 bases and 9 bases respectively, with 16 bases between them. CDR3 in amino acids: CASKGPGETPQHF. As DNA, the CDR3 is TGTGCCAGCAAAGGCCCGGGGGAGACGCCCCAGCATTTT.

This chain links TRBV30 with TRBJ2-5; D perhaps matches TRBD1 (5 bases). The CDR3 totals 14 residues. Trimming stripped 7 bases from V and 3 bases from J, with 18 bases between. Germline loops: CDR1 GTSNPN, CDR2 SVGIG (reference sequence). The CDR3 DNA sequence: TGTGCCTATGTAAGGTGGGGCGGAGAAGAGACCCAGTACTTC. This sequence encodes CAYVRWGGEETQYF.

V gene TRBV2 combines with J gene TRBJ1-1; 10 bases align to TRBD1. Losses at the gene ends were 5 bases for V and 2 bases for J; bases not matched to a gene: 8. Looked up from germline, CDR1 is SNHLY and CDR2 is FYNNEI. The CDR3 runs 16 residues. In DNA, the CDR3 is TGTGCCAGCAGTCGGACAGGGGGGACGACTAACACTGAAGCTTTCTTT. This gives the protein CASSRTGGTTNTEAFF.

This chain uses TRBV7-9 with TRBJ2-7, with TRBD2 matching 8 bases. The CDR3 extends over 14 amino acids. V shed 2 bases, J shed 2 bases, and the junction held 2 bases outside the gene matches. Germline loops: CDR1 SEHNR, CDR2 FQNEAQ (reference sequence). The DNA of the CDR3 is TGTGCCAGCAGCTTAAAGACTAGCGCCTACGAGCAGTACTTC. As protein: CASSLKTSAYEQYF.

The chain links TRBV3-1 (or the pseudogene TRBV3-2) to TRBJ2-5, with 12 nucleotides matching TRBD2. Trimming at V came to 1 base and at J to 1 base, leaving 4 bases not matched to a gene. This CDR3 region has 17 residues. The germline gives CDR1 LGHDT, CDR2 YNNKEL (reference sequence). Written as DNA, the CDR3 is TGTGCCAGCAGCCAAGTCCGGACTAGCGGGATCCAAGAGACCCAGTACTTC. Amino acids: CASSQVRTSGIQETQYF.

This chain connects TRBV18 to TRBJ1-1, with D perhaps TRBD1 (5 bases). This CDR3 is built from 16 residues. Germline CDR1 is KGHSH and CDR2 is LQKENI. V was clipped by 0 bases and J by 5 bases, with 16 bases between them. CDR3 in DNA: TGTGCCAGCTCACCACCAGGGACGCCGGGGGTGACTGAAGCTTTCTTT. This encodes CASSPPGTPGVTEAFF.

The gene calls are TRBV3-1 (or the pseudogene TRBV3-2) and TRBJ2-7; the D gene is possibly TRBD2 (6 bases). The CDR3 consists of 14 residues. Germline assignment: CDR1 LGHDT and CDR2 YNNKEL (reference sequence). V was clipped by 3 bases and J by 6 bases, with 15 bases between them. CDR3 amino acids: CASSQFILAGEQYF. CDR3 nucleotide sequence: TGTGCCAGCAGCCAGTTTATACTAGCTGGCGAGCAGTACTTC.

This clone was picked up one time. V and J are TRBV28 and TRBJ1-1, with D unclear. Germline V gene lookup returns CDR1 MDHEN and CDR2 SYDVKM. The V end was cut by 8 bases, the J end by 4 bases, with 17 bases between. The CDR3 consists of 14 residues. The CDR3 coding sequence is TGTGCCAGCTTATTGACATCGAAAGGCACTGAAGCTTTCTTT. Amino acids: CASLLTSKGTEAFF.

V gene TRBV7-2 combines with J gene TRBJ2-1; the match to TRBD2 covers 10 bases. V shed 5 bases and J 4 bases; nucleotides not matched to a gene: 5. Germline lookup yields CDR1 SGHTA and CDR2 FQGNSA. The CDR3 covers 15 residues. Here the CDR3 reads CASSPLAGVYNEQFF. The CDR3 region has the DNA TGTGCCAGCAGCCCTCTAGCGGGGGTATACAATGAGCAGTTCTTC.

This chain links TRBV6-5 with TRBJ2-1; D gene ambiguous. The CDR3 sequence is 14 residues long. V lost 2 bases to trimming and J lost 12 bases, with 17 bases between them. Germline assignment: CDR1 MNHEY and CDR2 SVGAGI. CDR3 sequence reads: CASSYTQWAPGQFF. The CDR3 DNA reads as TGTGCCAGCAGTTACACCCAATGGGCCCCAGGGCAGTTCTTC.

The chain combines TRBV5-1 with TRBJ2-3; 7 positions agree with TRBD2. The germline V gene has CDR1 SGHRS and CDR2 YFSETQ. The length of the CDR3 is 17 residues. The V and J ends lost 3 bases and 1 base, in that order; junction bases with no gene match: 11. DNA for the CDR3: TGCGCCAGCAGCTCGGGATCTACTAGCGACCGCACAGATACGCAGTATTTT. This sequence encodes CASSSGSTSDRTDTQYF.

The rearrangement joins TRBV5-1 to TRBJ1-4, with D tentatively TRBD1 (5 bases). Germline loops: CDR1 SGHRS, CDR2 YFSETQ. The CDR3 contains 16 residues. V was clipped by 4 bases and J by 6 bases, with 19 bases between them. CDR3 sequence: CASSPGQTGGYEKLFF. In DNA, the CDR3 is TGCGCCAGCAGCCCCGGACAAACGGGGGGATATGAAAAACTGTTTTTT.

The rearrangement links TRBV5-1 to TRBJ2-4; D may be TRBD2 (5 bases). Germline V gene lookup returns CDR1 SGHRS and CDR2 YFSETQ. This CDR3 is built from 14 residues. V lost 0 bases and J 6 bases, leaving 10 bases between the germline ends. The CDR3 bases are TGCGCCAGCAGCTTGGAAGGAGGCAGAAACATTCAGTACTTC. This codes for CASSLEGGRNIQYF.

This chain connects TRBV27 to TRBJ1-2; D unclear. The V and J ends lost 6 bases and 9 bases respectively, with 23 bases between them. CDR3 length: 15 residues. CDR1 MNHEY and CDR2 SMNVEV come from the germline V gene (reference sequence). Written as DNA, the CDR3 is TGTGCCAGCAGCACTAGCTCCGGACCCACCGGTCGCTACACCTTC. It yields the protein CASSTSSGPTGRYTF.

This rearrangement joins TRBV4-2 to TRBJ2-5; D unresolved. The CDR3 contains 14 residues. V was cut by 0 bases and J by 5 bases, with 10 bases left in between. Germline V gene lookup returns CDR1 LGHNA and CDR2 YNFKEQ. The CDR3 protein is CASSQDGQDETQYF. The CDR3 DNA reads as TGTGCCAGCAGCCAAGATGGGCAGGATGAGACCCAGTACTTC.

V is TRBV9 and J is TRBJ2-7, with 8 nucleotides matching TRBD1. J was trimmed by 3 bases and V by 2 bases; bases with no gene match: 4. The CDR3 spans 14 residues. Germline assignment: CDR1 SGDLS and CDR2 YYNGEE. Here the CDR3 DNA reads TGTGCCAGCAGCGTCGGACAGGGCAACTACGAGCAGTACTTC. This codes for CASSVGQGNYEQYF.

The rearrangement links TRBV7-8 to TRBJ1-1; TRBD1 agrees at 7 bases. V lost 5 bases and J lost 4; bases outside the gene matches: 4. The CDR3 is 13 residues long. Germline assignment: CDR1 SGHVS and CDR2 FQNEAQ. The CDR3 here is CASSDRAPTEAFF. The CDR3 DNA is TGTGCCAGCAGCGACAGGGCCCCCACTGAAGCTTTCTTT.

The V call is TRBV7-7, the J call TRBJ2-7; no clear D gene. The CDR3 extends over 9 amino acids. The germline CDR1 and CDR2 sequences are SSHAT and FNYEAQ (reference sequence). V lost 8 bases and J 6 bases, leaving 5 bases between the germline ends. CDR3 residues: CASRVEQYF. The CDR3 DNA follows: TGTGCCAGCCGGGTCGAGCAGTACTTC.

V gene TRBV6-5 combines with J gene TRBJ1-2; 9 positions match TRBD1. The germline V gene encodes CDR1 MNHEY and CDR2 SVGAGI. CDR3 length: 14 amino acids. The J segment lost 2 bases and the V segment lost 4 bases, leaving 2 bases of the junction unmatched. For the CDR3, the DNA is TGTGCCAGCAGTTTACAGGGGGCCAACTATGGCTACACCTTC. Protein sequence: CASSLQGANYGYTF.

There are a few counts of this clone. V usage is TRBV14 and J usage is TRBJ2-2, with 8 bases matching TRBD1. Germline-derived CDR1 and CDR2 are SGHDN and FVKESK. J lost 8 bases, V lost 3 bases, and 5 bases had no gene match. The CDR3 runs 14 residues. Here the CDR3 DNA reads TGTGCCAGCAGCCAGCGACAGGGGTTTGGGGAGCTGTTTTTT. Translated, it gives CASSQRQGFGELFF.

This clone was counted only a few times. The J gene is TRBJ1-4, the V gene TRBV2, with D unclear. Germline assignment: CDR1 SNHLY and CDR2 FYNNEI. Trimming took off 6 bases at V and 7 bases at J, with 12 bases between the two ends. The CDR3 loop spans 13 amino acids. CDR3 residues: CASSYTVGEKLFF. DNA for the CDR3: TGTGCCAGCAGCTACACAGTGGGTGAAAAACTGTTTTTT.

The chain joins TRBV5-1 to TRBJ2-3, with TRBD1 matching 12 bases. V shed 4 bases and J 10 bases; nucleotides not matched to a gene: 4. This CDR3 has 13 residues. From germline, CDR1 is SGHRS and CDR2 YFSETQ. The CDR3 reads CASSGTGGKAQYF. The CDR3 DNA follows: TGCGCCAGCAGCGGGACAGGGGGCAAAGCGCAGTATTTT.

This clone has a single count. This sequence joins TRBV28 and TRBJ2-3; tentatively, D is TRBD1 (6 bases). The CDR3 extends over 15 amino acids. Trimming removed 4 bases from V and 8 bases from J, with 19 bases in between. Germline V gene sequence: CDR1 MDHEN, CDR2 SYDVKM. The DNA for the CDR3 is TGTGCCAGCAGTTCCGGGACATTGGGGGAGACTACGCAGTATTTT. Amino acids: CASSSGTLGETTQYF.

The V gene is TRBV27, the J gene TRBJ1-1; unclear D gene. Deletions cut 3 bases from V and 4 bases from J, with 9 bases between. CDR1 MNHEY and CDR2 SMNVEV come from the germline V gene (reference sequence). This CDR3 is built from 13 residues. The CDR3 region has the DNA TGTGCCAGCAGTTTGGCGGGAGGCACTGAAGCTTTCTTT. Protein product: CASSLAGGTEAFF.

The V and J genes are TRBV7-8 and TRBJ2-2, with TRBD2 matching 10 bases. The CDR3 runs to 15 residues. The junction had 5 bases not matched to a gene; V was cut back by 4 bases and J by 6 bases. Germline V gene lookup returns CDR1 SGHVS and CDR2 FQNEAQ. The CDR3 loop reads CASSYERGGSGELFF. As DNA, the CDR3 is TGTGCCAGCAGCTACGAGCGGGGGGGCTCCGGGGAGCTGTTTTTT.

This clone was detected once. The rearrangement links TRBV5-1 to TRBJ1-2; 8 nucleotides align to TRBD1. This CDR3 comprises 13 residues. The J segment lost 6 bases and the V segment lost 5 bases, leaving 6 bases of the junction unmatched. In germline, CDR1 is SGHRS, CDR2 YFSETQ. DNA of the CDR3: TGCGCCAGCAGTTCGGGACAGGTCGATGGCTACACCTTC. Residues: CASSSGQVDGYTF.

A note on this clone: The identical CDR3 is also encoded by other nucleotide sequences in the sample. The V call is TRBV18, the J call TRBJ1-3, with 9 bases aligning to TRBD1. Trimming took 3 bases from V and 7 from J; bases not matched to a gene: 4. From germline, CDR1 is KGHSH and CDR2 LQKENI. The CDR3 has 14 amino acids. CDR3 sequence: CASSPETGGNTIYF. CDR3 in DNA: TGTGCCAGCTCACCGGAGACAGGGGGGAACACCATATATTTT.